One T cell receptor beta chain is described in this entry. No antigen is known for it. The record has no base qualities; no much larger clone is one base away. This specimen comes from a study of cytomegalovirus exposure and HLA in healthy donors (dated by TCRdb to the late 2010s). Notes on the research overall: An earlier analysis of roughly 630 of the donors reported about 290 Gb of sequence data and 117 million unique TCR beta sequences from 150 million to 200 million T cells. Roughly 290 gigabases of sequencing data and approximately 92 million unique TCR sequences made up an early release that covered 640 HLA-typed donors. Among the approximately 400 genotyped donors, around 79% belonged to the genetic ancestry cluster associated with self-reported Caucasian donors. The aim of the study was to test whether cataloging public T cell receptors could identify signatures of past pathogen exposure. The T cell repertoires of around 730 subjects were profiled by immunosequencing and related to cytomegalovirus serostatus. In addition to the first cohort of around 670 subjects, a separate validation cohort of approximately 130 different subjects was used. To predict cytomegalovirus infection status, the study combined high-throughput TCR immunosequencing, statistical association of individual TCRs with disease status, and machine learning. In a later analysis, previously published TCR beta repertoires from 550 to 700 donors were re-analyzed and high-resolution HLA genotyping was added so that TCR occurrence patterns could be studied. Rather than drawing on any new phenotypic data, the later analysis identified candidate immune exposures from TCR beta sequences and the way those sequences occurred across donors. To decide whether each TCR beta V gene segment behaved as functional or pseudogenic, an earlier analysis of some 570 of the donors relied on high-throughput TCR beta sequencing. Donor age, sex, ethnicity and CMV serostatus were compiled together with the repertoire data. Genome-wide SNP genotypes for about 65% of the 666 donors were used in a later genetic analysis, which treated that subset as a discovery cohort. Every repertoire in the discovery cohort had been generated on one and the same sequencing platform. Class I and class II HLA loci were covered by the typing at four-digit resolution. The number of donors typed differed by locus, with roughly 629-640 for A, B, C, DRB1 and DQB1, roughly 520 for DQA1, 606 for DPA1, and 472 for DPB1. Four or five DR-DQ haplotypes were handled as single units for association and clustering because linkage in the cohort was strong. On average, over 200,000 unique TCR beta nucleotide sequences were sequenced per donor among more than 350 genotyped donors of the cohort, with roughly 18% of those sequences being non-productive.

The cohort comprised several hundred healthy bone marrow donors. All cohort members were sampled while nominally healthy, although unrecorded immune exposures were likely present. The donor was CMV seropositive and belonged to the group of more than 250 seropositive cohort members. A peripheral blood sample was provided by each donor, and peripheral blood mononuclear cells were used for TCR beta sequencing. The Qiagen DNeasy Blood Extraction Kit was used to extract genomic DNA from the blood cell samples. The junction shows trimming of 2 bases on V and 7 bases on J, and the gene matches do not reach 2 bases of it. The germline V gene provides CDR1 MRHNA and CDR2 SNTAGT. The CDR3 starts with the cysteine, ends with the phenylalanine, and has 14 residues. CDR3 DNA only is kept here, 42 bases in frame from base 1. The receptor library was made with the immunoSEQ multiplex PCR assay. The multiplex PCR relied on a mix of 60 forward primers for TCR Vbeta segments and 13 reverse primers for TCR Jbeta segments. A multiplex PCR assay on genomic DNA amplified the CDR3 region of rearranged TCR beta genes. The amplified TCR beta libraries were sequenced on the Illumina HiSeq System as 87-base-pair reads. The authors processed their data as follows. Across the roughly 700 repertoires, a later analysis counted approximately 83 million unique TCR beta chains, 9.5 million to 13 million of which were shared by at least two donors. To remove PCR and sequencing errors, raw reads were error-corrected and collapsed into unique sequences using a nearest-neighbor algorithm that merged closely related sequences. V, D and J gene segments were assigned by aligning CDR3 sequences to IMGT reference sequences. For a sequence to be retained, a match of at least six nucleotides was required to both a V gene segment and a J gene segment. Rearrangements were called productive when the CDR3 lacked stop codons and stayed in frame with V and J; all others were non-productive. Following IMGT convention, CDR3 was defined as the stretch from the second conserved V-encoded cysteine to the conserved J-encoded phenylalanine. Sequences without an unambiguous match to a single V gene segment were excluded from the earlier analysis of several hundred of the donors. An earlier analysis of some 610 of the donors called V segments functional above 56.7% productive rearrangements and segregating when the between-donor standard deviation exceeded 5%. To diagnose cytomegalovirus status from the catalog of TCR beta chain sequences, a statistical classification framework was built. V and J gene assignment, in a later analysis, came from comparing TCR nucleotide sequences with IMGT/GENE-DB human TR gene sequences. Using the TCRdist pipeline, a later analysis assigned CDR3 sequences along with most-parsimonious VDJ recombination scenarios. In a later analysis, every TCR beta chain was defined by the combination of its CDR3 amino acid sequence and its V-gene family, and reads without a unique V-gene family were dropped. As a way to deal with suspected cross-contamination and a sequencing artifact, a later analysis dropped 640 or so nucleotide sequences that were highly shared and had low generation probability. For each public chain, a later analysis derived a clonal expansion index from normalized ranks of inferred template counts within each repertoire. Generation probabilities in a later analysis came from a VDJ recombination model fitted to out-of-frame rearrangements, and those results were checked against IGoR. Hypergeometric tests were used in a later analysis to score TCR-TCR, TCR-HLA and TCR-CMV co-occurrence, with a repertoire-size bias correction applied to the TCR pairs. False discovery rates were estimated in a later analysis by permuting HLA or CMV assignments 20 times. In a later analysis, co-occurring TCRs were grouped using DBSCAN, with TCRdist sequence similarity added in when clustering inside HLA-allele-positive subsets. Repertoires with fewer than 30,000 or more than 120,000 public chains, plus five repertoires with anomalous nucleotide sharing, were excluded from co-occurrence clustering. The table was pulled from immuneACCESS by TCRdb, which kept in-frame rearrangements only. Such tables lose some clones; where checked, under half of the loss comes from unresolved V genes, and the rest has no known cause. V and J calls and clone size are as listed in that table; D and trimming were resolved from the DNA. This sample lists some 90,000 clones; roughly 79% were detected once. More than 2.5% of the sample goes to the ten largest clones.

Overall study results and their limits: CMV serostatus was the only immune exposure information available for the cohort. It was suggested by the authors that the approach could potentially be generalized to other disease states and immunological phenotypes. Sequencing depth was assumed to be roughly uniform across donors in the presence/absence analyses, though that assumption may not hold. In a later analysis, TCR association rates were found to vary across HLA loci, with the most associated TCRs seen for DRB1 alleles and the fewest for HLA-C alleles. V-gene and J-gene trimming of TCR beta chains was associated with a missense DCLRE1C variant in a later genetic analysis, and the association was replicated in an independent cohort. In an earlier analysis of approximately 590 of the donors, most TCR beta V segments appeared in productive rearrangements about 90% or about 30% of the time, broadly matching IMGT annotations. The sequencing pipeline was judged likely to have produced a cluster of highly shared sequence variants as a technical artifact. A further reported finding was that TCR beta sequences accurately predicted the HLA-A and HLA-B alleles for most subjects in the first cohort. A later analysis found that HLA-associated TCR beta chains were more clonally expanded and had lower generation probabilities than equally common non-associated chains. Most TCR sequences were observed very rarely across donors, whereas some public TCRs were present in many individuals. In vitro tests confirmed that a few of the cytomegalovirus-associated TCR beta chains recognize cytomegalovirus antigens. Because counts were too low, around 18 rarely observed V segments, including chromosome 9 orphons, were left out of the earlier analysis of 587 of the donors. Several of the top co-occurrence clusters appeared to be linked to parvovirus B19, influenza, CMV and Epstein-Barr virus, according to a later analysis. Some IMGT-functional V segments, including TRBV6-2 and TRBV6-3, could not be told apart with the 87-base-pair reads, so those segments were excluded. Because HLA typing was unavailable for some donors at each locus, only the typed subset was used in association tests. The classifier was reported to diagnose cytomegalovirus status with high specificity and sensitivity in both the original cohort and the validation cohort. In this cohort, only TCR beta chains were sequenced, and detectable features were limited by the absence of alpha or paired-chain data. When HLA alleles, especially DR and DQ, strongly co-occurred, TCR associations were difficult to assign to individual alleles. In a later analysis, some 17,000 TCR beta sequences were associated with specific HLA alleles at a false discovery rate of 0.05. The study gave a list of some 150 TCR beta chains associated with cytomegalovirus. A later genetic analysis reported fewer N-insertions in productive TCRs among donors in an Asian-associated ancestry cluster than the roughly 700-donor mean. In a later analysis, most CMV-associated TCR beta chains were found to appear HLA-restricted, with HLA associations seemingly driven largely by CMV exposure. Correlated functional status among segregating V segments might reflect linkage disequilibrium, but an unknown experimental factor could not be ruled out.

This chain is built from TRBV6-4 and TRBJ1-2; 12 junctional bases match TRBD1. This TCR came from a female donor in good health and CMV-seropositive. Sequenced material: PBMCs. The CDR3 region: CASSDGTGGGGYTF. The DNA sequence follows: TGTGCCAGCAGTGACGGGACAGGGGGCGGTGGCTACACCTTC.